These 13 T cell receptor beta chains originate from one sample sequenced in a study of somatic mutations in cytotoxic T cells in rheumatoid arthritis. TCRdb's table, derived via immunoSEQ multiplex PCR, lists solely in-frame clones and lacks some. This repertoire shows 23,000 or so clones, roughly 74% found once; its top ten account for approximately 9.9%. Material for sequencing was CD8+ T cells sorted from blood. Every receptor here comes from a woman under 30 in good health.

By share, this clone counts as medium-sized. The rearrangement links TRBV9 to TRBJ2-2; D gene uncertain. Germline lookup yields CDR1 SGDLS and CDR2 YYNGEE. V lost 3 bases, J lost 2 bases, and 5 bases lay in between. This CDR3 has 13 amino acids. The CDR3 DNA is TGTGCCAGCAGCGCCCAAAACACCGGGGAGCTGTTTTTT. This translates into CASSAQNTGELFF.

Here the CDR3 reads CASSSSGFSYEQYV. The CDR3 DNA reads as TGTGCCAGCAGCTCCTCCGGGTTTTCCTACGAGCAGTACGTC. The chain couples TRBV11-1 to TRBJ2-7, with no clear D. This CDR3 spans 14 amino acids. Trimming shortened V by 4 bases and J by 1 base, and 11 bases separated the two germline ends. CDR1 is SGHAT and CDR2 is FQDESV in the germline V gene (reference sequence).

This clone was counted a few times. CDR3 residues: CASSLQLAYEQYF. In DNA, the CDR3 is TGTGCCAGCAGCCTCCAGCTGGCCTACGAGCAGTACTTC. The chain employs TRBV7-9 and TRBJ2-7; no reliable D call. Between the trimmed V and J ends, which lost 5 bases and 2 bases, there was a span of 10 bases. The CDR3 loop spans 13 amino acids. CDR1 is SEHNR and CDR2 is FQNEAQ in the germline V gene (reference sequence). Full variable domain (outside the CDR3, taken from reference TRBV7-9 and TRBJ2-7): DTGVSQNPRHKITKRGQNVTFRCDPISEHNRLYWYRQTLGQGPEFLTYFQNEAQLEKSRLLSDRFSAERPKGSFSTLEIQRTEQGDSAMYLCASSLQLAYEQYFGPGTRLTVT.

The gene calls are TRBV2 and TRBJ2-7; D is uncertain. The germline V gene encodes CDR1 SNHLY and CDR2 FYNNEI. V was cut by 6 bases and J by 7 bases, with 10 bases left in between. The CDR3 covers 11 residues. The CDR3 DNA follows: TGTGCCAGCAGCCATCTAGGGGAGCAGTACTTC. Residues: CASSHLGEQYF.

The rearrangement links TRBV9 to TRBJ2-1; 9 nucleotides agree with TRBD2. The CDR3 consists of 15 residues. Germline CDR1 is SGDLS and CDR2 is YYNGEE. Trimming at V came to 2 bases and at J to 2 bases, leaving 2 bases not matched to a gene. The CDR3 DNA follows: TGTGCCAGCAGCGTCAGCGGGAGGCCCTACAATGAGCAGTTCTTC. Translating it yields CASSVSGRPYNEQFF.

The chain links TRBV28 to TRBJ1-3; no reliable D call. V lost 5 bases and J lost 9, with 20 bases in between. Germline lookup yields CDR1 MDHEN and CDR2 SYDVKM. The CDR3 has 15 residues. This chain's CDR3 is CASSPMTEFDATIYF. Written as DNA, the CDR3 is TGTGCCAGCAGTCCAATGACGGAATTCGATGCCACCATATATTTT.

V is TRBV7-9 and J is TRBJ1-5; 10 bases map to TRBD1. From germline, CDR1 is SEHNR and CDR2 FQNEAQ (reference sequence). This CDR3 has 16 amino acids. Germline trimming cut 5 bases from V and 6 bases from J; bases unmatched to any gene: 10. CDR3 sequence reads: CASSTGTGESSQPQHF. The CDR3 DNA is TGTGCCAGCAGCACCGGGACAGGGGAGTCTAGTCAGCCCCAGCATTTT. The full variable domain, completed using reference TRBV7-9 and TRBJ1-5, is DTGVSQNPRHKITKRGQNVTFRCDPISEHNRLYWYRQTLGQGPEFLTYFQNEAQLEKSRLLSDRFSAERPKGSFSTLEIQRTEQGDSAMYLCASSTGTGESSQPQHFGDGTRLSIL.

The chain couples TRBV29-1 to TRBJ2-7; the D gene is possibly TRBD2 (7 bases). The CDR3 has 12 residues. Trimming shortened V by 3 bases and J by 6 bases, and 12 bases separated the two germline ends. Germline V lookup: CDR1 SQVTM, CDR2 ANQGSEA. As DNA, the CDR3 is TGCAGCGTTGAGGGGGGGGCGTTCGAGCAGTACGTC. Protein product: CSVEGGAFEQYV.

This chain links TRBV1 with TRBJ2-5; the D call TRBD2 from the table was never checked on the DNA. TRBV1 has pseudogene status. This CDR3 spans 18 amino acids. The CDR3 region is CTSSQDRGASGPLETQYF. DNA of the CDR3: TGCACCAGCAGCCAAGATCGGGGGGCTAGCGGGCCTCTGGAGACCCAGTACTTC.

The J gene is TRBJ1-6, the V gene TRBV19; D gene ambiguous. In germline, CDR1 is LNHDA, CDR2 SQIVND (reference sequence). The CDR3 extends over 16 amino acids. Trimming left V 3 bases short and J 4 bases short, with 13 bases between. In nucleotides, the CDR3 is TGTGCCAGTAGTATCCAAAGACTGGCTTATAATTCACCCCTCCACTTT. This translates into CASSIQRLAYNSPLHF. The variable domain in full, with the rest retrieved from reference TRBV19 and TRBJ1-6, is DGGITQSPKYLFRKEGQNVTLSCEQNLNHDAMYWYRQDPGQGLRLIYYSQIVNDFQKGDIAEGYSVSREKKESFPLTVTSAQKNPTAFYLCASSIQRLAYNSPLHFGNGTRLTVT.

The gene calls are TRBV6-5 and TRBJ2-1; D is possibly TRBD2 (5 bases). There are 12 residues in the CDR3. V gave up 2 bases and J gave up 7 bases, with 6 bases separating them. Germline V gene lookup returns CDR1 MNHEY and CDR2 SVGAGI. CDR3 DNA: TGTGCCAGCAGTTACGGAGGAAATGAGCAGTTCTTC. It encodes CASSYGGNEQFF.

The gene calls are TRBV4-1 and TRBJ2-7; 11 positions match TRBD1. The length of the CDR3 is 17 residues. Trimming removed 0 bases from V and 3 bases from J; junction bases left unmatched: 7. Germline-derived CDR1 and CDR2 are MGHRA and YSYEKL. The DNA of the CDR3 is TGCGCCAGCAGCCAAGAGGGGAAGGGACAGGGGGACTACGAGCAGTACTTC. Translating it yields CASSQEGKGQGDYEQYF.

The chain couples TRBV5-4 to TRBJ2-5; D is perhaps TRBD1 (7 bases). With 0 bases removed from V and 4 bases from J, the gap between germline ends came to 16 bases. This CDR3 comprises 16 residues. The germline gives CDR1 SGHNT, CDR2 YYREEE (reference sequence). This CDR3 is CASSLAGQRVGETQYF. CDR3 coding DNA: TGTGCCAGCAGCTTGGCGGGACAGCGGGTTGGAGAGACCCAGTACTTC.